Presented here are 15 T cell receptor beta chains from one specimen sequenced in a study of blood T cell repertoires in COVID-19. Data came from immunoSEQ multiplex PCR; TCRdb stores just in-frame clones and leaves some out. Of 230,000 or so clones listed, around 81% were seen once; the top ten hold approximately 3.6%. The sequencing sample was made of PBMCs or T cells enriched from blood (not recorded which). The source of these receptors is a man aged 50 to 59 who had recovered from COVID-19.

This sequence joins TRBV28 and TRBJ1-2; tentatively, D is TRBD1 (5 bases). CDR1 is MDHEN and CDR2 is SYDVKM in the germline V gene. The germline V and J ends were trimmed by 7 bases and 4 bases, with 22 bases remaining between them. The CDR3 has 16 amino acids. The CDR3 DNA is TGTGCCAGCACTCTGGGGGGAGGGACGCTAGGCTATGGCTACACCTTC. It codes for CASTLGGGTLGYGYTF.

V gene TRBV9 combines with J gene TRBJ2-3; D perhaps matches TRBD2 (6 bases). The V end lost 3 bases, the J end lost 0 bases, and 23 bases lay between the germline ends. Germline CDR1 SGDLS, CDR2 YYNGEE. The CDR3 has 19 residues. CDR3 protein: CASSAGLNSGGASTDTQYF. DNA for the CDR3: TGTGCCAGCAGCGCCGGTCTAAATTCTGGCGGGGCTAGCACAGATACGCAGTATTTT.

This clone was recorded only once. The gene calls are TRBV20-1 and TRBJ2-7; 7 nucleotides line up with TRBD2. The germline CDR1 and CDR2 sequences are DFQATT and SNEGSKA (reference sequence). The V gene end was trimmed by 3 bases and the J gene end by 3 bases; junction bases not matched to a gene: 2. The CDR3 totals 12 residues. The CDR3 DNA follows: TGCAGTGCTAGTGCGGGAGTCTACGAGCAGTACTTC. This gives the protein CSASAGVYEQYF.

This sequence joins TRBV5-5 and TRBJ2-2, with D hard to call. Deletions cut 5 bases from V and 5 bases from J, with 13 bases between. The CDR3 covers 14 residues. CDR1 SGHKS and CDR2 YYEKEE come from the germline V gene (reference sequence). The CDR3 DNA follows: TGTGCCAGCAGATCCGACACAAGTACCGGGGAGCTGTTTTTT. Translated, it gives CASRSDTSTGELFF.

The chain employs TRBV24-1 and TRBJ2-2, with TRBD2 matching over 7 bases. Germline assignment: CDR1 KGHDR and CDR2 SFDVKD. This CDR3 has 15 amino acids. V lost 9 bases, J lost 2 bases, and 8 bases stayed unmatched. CDR3 sequence (DNA): TGTGCCACCTCCTCTGCGGGAGACAACACCGGGGAGCTGTTTTTT. Translation: CATSSAGDNTGELFF.

Only one count was recorded for this clone. The chain is built from TRBV18 and TRBJ2-1; 8 bases align to TRBD2. V trimming: 3 bases; J trimming: 2 bases; junction bases outside the gene matches: 3. The CDR3 runs 15 residues. The germline gives CDR1 KGHSH, CDR2 LQKENI. Here the CDR3 DNA reads TGTGCCAGCTCACCCACGGGGGGGCCCTACAATGAGCAGTTCTTC. This codes for CASSPTGGPYNEQFF.

In its sample, this clone was seen a few times. The gene calls are TRBV6-5 and TRBJ1-2, with D tentatively TRBD1 (6 bases). This CDR3 comprises 15 residues. Germline CDR1 reads MNHEY; CDR2 reads SVGAGI. V lost 6 bases and J 0 bases, leaving 14 bases between the germline ends. CDR3 sequence (DNA): TGTGCCAGCAGGACCCAACAGGGACCTAACTATGGCTACACCTTC. Translation gives CASRTQQGPNYGYTF.

This clone was counted between two and nine times. This chain joins TRBV9 and TRBJ2-5, with 9 bases lining up with TRBD1. Germline CDR1 SGDLS, CDR2 YYNGEE. The ends lost 4 bases at V and 5 bases at J; junction bases unmatched: 6. CDR3 length: 14 amino acids. CDR3 bases: TGTGCCAGCAGCCATCGGACAGGGGCCGAGACCCAGTACTTC. Translating it yields CASSHRTGAETQYF.

This clone was seen only once. The V gene is TRBV5-1, the J gene TRBJ2-7, with 7 nucleotides matching TRBD1. This CDR3 region has 13 residues. Germline loops: CDR1 SGHRS, CDR2 YFSETQ. Germline trimming cut 6 bases from V and 2 bases from J; bases unmatched to any gene: 5. CDR3 region: CASNRDSTYEQYF. DNA for the CDR3: TGCGCCAGCAACCGGGACAGTACCTACGAGCAGTACTTC.

The V call is TRBV28, the J call TRBJ1-5; a weak D match, TRBD1 (5 bases). In germline, CDR1 is MDHEN, CDR2 SYDVKM. This CDR3 comprises 17 residues. The V end was cut by 4 bases, the J end by 4 bases, with 20 bases between. CDR3 in amino acids: CASSYPPGRGGNQPQHF. In DNA form, the CDR3 reads TGTGCCAGCAGTTACCCACCGGGTAGGGGAGGAAATCAGCCCCAGCATTTT.

The J gene is TRBJ2-7, the V gene TRBV9; D call uncertain. This CDR3 has 15 residues. With 2 bases removed from V and 4 bases from J, the gap between germline ends came to 16 bases. Germline V gene sequence: CDR1 SGDLS, CDR2 YYNGEE. The CDR3 region is CASSVFVFGGYEQYF. The CDR3 DNA reads TGTGCCAGCAGCGTGTTTGTGTTCGGTGGTTACGAGCAGTACTTC. Full variable domain (outside the CDR3, taken from reference TRBV9 and TRBJ2-7): DSGVTQTPKHLITATGQRVTLRCSPRSGDLSVYWYQQSLDQGLQFLIQYYNGEERAKGNILERFSAQQFPDLHSELNLSSLELGDSALYFCASSVFVFGGYEQYFGPGTRLTVT.

CDR3 nucleotides: TGTGCCACCAGTGAGCCAGGGGGGTCGAACACCGGGGAGCTGTTTTTT. As protein: CATSEPGGSNTGELFF. The chain is built from TRBV24-1 and TRBJ2-2; a possible D gene is TRBD1 (7 bases). CDR3 size: 16 residues. CDR1 and CDR2 (germline): KGHDR, SFDVKD. The ends were cut back, 4 bases at V and 0 bases at J, with 11 bases in the middle.

V gene TRBV6-5 combines with J gene TRBJ2-1; TRBD2 is a possible D gene (6 bases). V was cut by 0 bases and J by 6 bases, with 15 bases left in between. The CDR3 length is 16 residues. Germline lookup yields CDR1 MNHEY and CDR2 SVGAGI. The CDR3 nucleotides are TGTGCCAGCAGTTACTCGAGCGGAGGGGCCTTCAATGAGCAGTTCTTC. Its translation: CASSYSSGGAFNEQFF.

This sequence joins TRBV7-2 and TRBJ1-1; D is undetermined. This CDR3 is built from 14 residues. The germline V gene has CDR1 SGHTA and CDR2 FQGNSA. The V and J ends lost 4 bases and 7 bases respectively, with 16 bases between them. The CDR3 sequence: CASSSLAGGLEAFF. In nucleotides, the CDR3 is TGTGCCAGCAGCTCTCTAGCTGGAGGCCTTGAAGCTTTCTTT.

The rearrangement links TRBV7-6 to TRBJ2-2; a possible D gene is TRBD1 (5 bases). The CDR3 totals 17 residues. The V end lost 4 bases, the J end lost 1 base, and 16 bases lay between the germline ends. Germline CDR1 SGHVS, CDR2 FNYEAQ. CDR3 coding DNA: TGTGCCAGCAGCTCCCCCCTAGGTCAGGGGAACACCGGGGAGCTGTTTTTT. It is translated as CASSSPLGQGNTGELFF. Full variable domain (outside the CDR3, taken from reference TRBV7-6 and TRBJ2-2): GAGVSQSPRYKVTKRGQDVALRCDPISGHVSLYWYRQALGQGPEFLTYFNYEAQQDKSGLPNDRFSAERPEGSISTLTIQRTEQRDSAMYRCASSSPLGQGNTGELFFGEGSRLTVL.